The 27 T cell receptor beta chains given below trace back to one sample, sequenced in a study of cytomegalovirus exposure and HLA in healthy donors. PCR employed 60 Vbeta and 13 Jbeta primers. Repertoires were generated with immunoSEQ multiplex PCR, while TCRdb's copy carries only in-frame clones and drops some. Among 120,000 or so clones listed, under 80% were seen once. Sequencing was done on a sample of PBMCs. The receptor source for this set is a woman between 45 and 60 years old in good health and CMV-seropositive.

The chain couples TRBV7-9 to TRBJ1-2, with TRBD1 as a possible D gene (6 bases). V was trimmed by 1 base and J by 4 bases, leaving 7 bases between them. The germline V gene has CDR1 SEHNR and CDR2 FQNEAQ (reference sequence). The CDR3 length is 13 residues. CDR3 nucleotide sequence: TGTGCCAGCAGCTTAGGGACAGCCTATGGCTACACCTTC. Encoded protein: CASSLGTAYGYTF.

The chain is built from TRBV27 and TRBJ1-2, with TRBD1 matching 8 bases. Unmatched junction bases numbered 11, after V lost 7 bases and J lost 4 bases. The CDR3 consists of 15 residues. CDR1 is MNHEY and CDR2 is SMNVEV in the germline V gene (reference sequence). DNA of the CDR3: TGTGCCAGCACCTCCCTTCTGGACAGGGCCTATGGCTACACCTTC. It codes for CASTSLLDRAYGYTF.

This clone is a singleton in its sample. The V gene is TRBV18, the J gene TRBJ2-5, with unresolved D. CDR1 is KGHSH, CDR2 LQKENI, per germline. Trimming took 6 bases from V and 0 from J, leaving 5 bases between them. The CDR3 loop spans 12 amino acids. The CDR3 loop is CASSSNQETQYF. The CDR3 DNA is TGTGCCAGCTCGTCCAACCAAGAGACCCAGTACTTC.

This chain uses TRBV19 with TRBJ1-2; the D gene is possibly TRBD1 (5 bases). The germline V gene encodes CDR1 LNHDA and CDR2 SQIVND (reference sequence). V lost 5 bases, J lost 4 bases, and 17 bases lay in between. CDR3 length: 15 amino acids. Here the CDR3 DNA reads TGTGCCAGTAGTGGGTACGGACAAGCCGCCTATGGCTACACCTTC. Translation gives CASSGYGQAAYGYTF.

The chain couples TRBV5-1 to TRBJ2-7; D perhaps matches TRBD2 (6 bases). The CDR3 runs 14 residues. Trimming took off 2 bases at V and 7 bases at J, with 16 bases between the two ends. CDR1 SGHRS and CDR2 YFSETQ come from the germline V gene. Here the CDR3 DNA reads TGCGCCAGCAGCTTCCGGGACTCCTTCGTTGAGCAGTACTTC. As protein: CASSFRDSFVEQYF.

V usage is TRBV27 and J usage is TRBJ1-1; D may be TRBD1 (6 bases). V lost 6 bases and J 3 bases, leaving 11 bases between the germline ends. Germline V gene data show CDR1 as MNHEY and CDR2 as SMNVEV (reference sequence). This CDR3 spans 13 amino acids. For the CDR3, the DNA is TGTGCCAGCAGCCCAAACAGGGACACTGAAGCTTTCTTT. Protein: CASSPNRDTEAFF.

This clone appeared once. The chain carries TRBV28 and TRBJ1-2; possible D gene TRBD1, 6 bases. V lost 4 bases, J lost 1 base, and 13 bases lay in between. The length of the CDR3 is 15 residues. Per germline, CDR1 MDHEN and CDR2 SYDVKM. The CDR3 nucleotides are TGTGCCAGCAGTTCTCTCTCACAGGGTAACTATGGCTACACCTTC. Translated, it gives CASSSLSQGNYGYTF.

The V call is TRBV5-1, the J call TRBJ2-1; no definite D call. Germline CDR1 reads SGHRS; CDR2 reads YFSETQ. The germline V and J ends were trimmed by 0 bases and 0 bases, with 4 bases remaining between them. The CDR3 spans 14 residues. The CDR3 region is CASSLGASYNEQFF. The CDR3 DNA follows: TGCGCCAGCAGCTTGGGGGCCTCCTACAATGAGCAGTTCTTC. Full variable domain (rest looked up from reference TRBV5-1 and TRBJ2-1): KAGVTQTPRYLIKTRGQQVTLSCSPISGHRSVSWYQQTPGQGLQFLFEYFSETQRNKGNFPGRFSGRQFSNSRSEMNVSTLELGDSALYLCASSLGASYNEQFFGPGTRLTVL.

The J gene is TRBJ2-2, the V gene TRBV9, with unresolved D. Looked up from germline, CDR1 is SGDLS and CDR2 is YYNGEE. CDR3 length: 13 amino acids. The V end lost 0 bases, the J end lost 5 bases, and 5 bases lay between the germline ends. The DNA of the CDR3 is TGTGCCAGCAGCGTAGGTTCTACCGGGGAGCTGTTTTTT. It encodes CASSVGSTGELFF. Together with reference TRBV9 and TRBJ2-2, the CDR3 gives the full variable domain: DSGVTQTPKHLITATGQRVTLRCSPRSGDLSVYWYQQSLDQGLQFLIQYYNGEERAKGNILERFSAQQFPDLHSELNLSSLELGDSALYFCASSVGSTGELFFGEGSRLTVL.

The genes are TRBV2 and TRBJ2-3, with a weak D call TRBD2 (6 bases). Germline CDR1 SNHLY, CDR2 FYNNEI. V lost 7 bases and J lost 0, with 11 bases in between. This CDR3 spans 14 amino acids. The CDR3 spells CASTRGFSTDTQYF. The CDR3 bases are TGTGCCAGCACTCGGGGGTTTAGCACAGATACGCAGTATTTT. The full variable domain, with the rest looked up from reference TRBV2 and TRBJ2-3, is EPEVTQTPSHQVTQMGQEVILRCVPISNHLYFYWYRQILGQKVEFLVSFYNNEISEKSEIFDDQFSVERPDGSNFTLKIRSTKLEDSAMYFCASTRGFSTDTQYFGPGTRLTVL.

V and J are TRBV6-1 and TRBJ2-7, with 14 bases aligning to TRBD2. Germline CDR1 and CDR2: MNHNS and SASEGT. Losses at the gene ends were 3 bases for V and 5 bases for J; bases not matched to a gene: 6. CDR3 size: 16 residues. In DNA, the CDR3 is TGTGCCAGCAGTGAGTCGACTAGCGGGAGGGGGGACGAGCAGTACTTC. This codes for CASSESTSGRGDEQYF.

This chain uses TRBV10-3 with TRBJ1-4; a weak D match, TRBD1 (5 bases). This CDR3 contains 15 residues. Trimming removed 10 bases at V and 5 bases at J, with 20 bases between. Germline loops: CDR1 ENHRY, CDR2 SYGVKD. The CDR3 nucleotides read TGTGCCACCCAGGGCTCCGGGGGGAAAAATGAAAAACTGTTTTTT. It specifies CATQGSGGKNEKLFF.

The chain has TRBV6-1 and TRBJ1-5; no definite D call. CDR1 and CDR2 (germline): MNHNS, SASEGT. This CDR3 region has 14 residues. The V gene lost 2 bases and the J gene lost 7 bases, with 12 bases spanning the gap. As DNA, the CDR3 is TGTGCCAGCAGTGAAAACCCGTCGGGGCAGCCCCAGCATTTT. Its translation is CASSENPSGQPQHF.

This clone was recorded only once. The CDR3, as DNA: TGTGCCAGCAGCCCGAGAGCGAACACCGGGGAGCTGTTTTTT. Translating gives CASSPRANTGELFF. V gene TRBV7-2 combines with J gene TRBJ2-2; no clear D. CDR1 is SGHTA, CDR2 FQGNSA, per germline. CDR3 length: 14 amino acids. V was trimmed by 5 bases and J by 0 bases, leaving 7 bases between them.

In DNA form, the CDR3 reads TGCGCCAGCAGCGTCACACCGGGACTCTTCGGCGGGGAGCTGTTTTTT. Encoded protein: CASSVTPGLFGGELFF. The chain joins TRBV5-1 to TRBJ2-2; D is possibly TRBD2 (6 bases). Germline V gene sequence: CDR1 SGHRS, CDR2 YFSETQ. The length of the CDR3 is 16 residues. V lost 4 bases and J lost 7, with 20 bases in between.

CDR3 in amino acids: CASSGQSPANYGYTF. CDR3 coding DNA: TGTGCCAGCAGTGGACAGTCACCAGCTAACTATGGCTACACCTTC. The chain links TRBV28 to TRBJ1-2; tentatively, D is TRBD1 (6 bases). V was trimmed by 5 bases and J by 0 bases, leaving 13 bases between them. The CDR3 loop spans 15 amino acids. Per germline, CDR1 MDHEN and CDR2 SYDVKM.

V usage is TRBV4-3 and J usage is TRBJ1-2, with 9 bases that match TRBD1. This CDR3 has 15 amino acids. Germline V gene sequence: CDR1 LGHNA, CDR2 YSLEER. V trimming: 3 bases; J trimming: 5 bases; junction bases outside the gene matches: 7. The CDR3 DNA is TGCGCCAGCAGCCAGGAACAGGGGGCAGGATATGGCTACACCTTC. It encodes CASSQEQGAGYGYTF.

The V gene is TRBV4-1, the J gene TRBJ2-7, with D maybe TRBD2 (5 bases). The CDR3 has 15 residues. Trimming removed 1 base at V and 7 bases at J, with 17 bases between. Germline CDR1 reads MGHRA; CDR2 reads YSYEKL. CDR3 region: CASSQGEFSSWEQYF. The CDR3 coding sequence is TGCGCCAGCAGCCAAGGGGAGTTTTCGAGTTGGGAGCAGTACTTC.

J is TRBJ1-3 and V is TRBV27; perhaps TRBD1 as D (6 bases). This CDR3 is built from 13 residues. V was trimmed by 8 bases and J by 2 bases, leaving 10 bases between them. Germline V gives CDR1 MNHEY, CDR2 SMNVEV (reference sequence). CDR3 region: CASSQGTGNTIYF. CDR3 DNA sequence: TGTGCCAGCTCCCAGGGGACTGGAAACACCATATATTTT.

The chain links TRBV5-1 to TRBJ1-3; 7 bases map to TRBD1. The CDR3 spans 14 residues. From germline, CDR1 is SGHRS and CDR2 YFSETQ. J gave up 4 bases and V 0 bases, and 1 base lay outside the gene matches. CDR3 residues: CASSLGDSGNTIYF. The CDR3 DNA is TGCGCCAGCAGCTTGGGGGACAGCGGAAACACCATATATTTT.

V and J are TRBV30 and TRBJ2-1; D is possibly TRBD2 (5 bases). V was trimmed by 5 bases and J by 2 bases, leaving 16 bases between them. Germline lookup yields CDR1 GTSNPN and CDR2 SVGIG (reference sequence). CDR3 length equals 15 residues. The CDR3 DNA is TGTGCCTGGGGCGGTAGGGAGTCCCCCTACAATGAGCAGTTCTTC. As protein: CAWGGRESPYNEQFF.

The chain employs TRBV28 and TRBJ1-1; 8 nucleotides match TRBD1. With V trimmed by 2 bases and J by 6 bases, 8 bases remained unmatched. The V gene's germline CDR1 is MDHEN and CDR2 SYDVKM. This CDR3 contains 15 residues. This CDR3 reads CASSLGQGASAEAFF. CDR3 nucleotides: TGTGCCAGCAGTTTAGGGCAGGGGGCATCCGCTGAAGCTTTCTTT.

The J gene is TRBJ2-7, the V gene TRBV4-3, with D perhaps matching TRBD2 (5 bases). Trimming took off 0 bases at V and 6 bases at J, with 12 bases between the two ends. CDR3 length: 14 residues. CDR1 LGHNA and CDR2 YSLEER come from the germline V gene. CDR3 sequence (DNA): TGCGCCAGCAGCCAAGAAATCAGAAGCGGCGAGCAGTACTTC. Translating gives CASSQEIRSGEQYF.

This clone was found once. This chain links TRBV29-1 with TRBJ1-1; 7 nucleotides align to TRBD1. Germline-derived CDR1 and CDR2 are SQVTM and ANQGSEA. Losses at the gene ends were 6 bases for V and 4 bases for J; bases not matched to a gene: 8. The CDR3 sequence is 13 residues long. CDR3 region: CSVWTGLGTEAFF. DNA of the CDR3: TGCAGCGTGTGGACAGGTCTCGGCACTGAAGCTTTCTTT.

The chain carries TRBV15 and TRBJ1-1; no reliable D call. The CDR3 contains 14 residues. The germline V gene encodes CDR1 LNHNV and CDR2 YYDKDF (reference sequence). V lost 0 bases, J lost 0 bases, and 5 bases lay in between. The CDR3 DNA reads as TGTGCCACCAGCAGAGATCGGGTGAACACTGAAGCTTTCTTT. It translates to CATSRDRVNTEAFF.

In DNA form, the CDR3 reads TGTGCCAGCAGCTCAGGACTACCCAGCTCCTACAATGAGCAGTTCTTC. Protein: CASSSGLPSSYNEQFF. The chain combines TRBV7-9 with TRBJ2-1; tentatively, D is TRBD2 (6 bases). V lost 4 bases and J lost 0, with 13 bases in between. The CDR3 is made up of 16 amino acids. Looked up from germline, CDR1 is SEHNR and CDR2 is FQNEAQ (reference sequence).

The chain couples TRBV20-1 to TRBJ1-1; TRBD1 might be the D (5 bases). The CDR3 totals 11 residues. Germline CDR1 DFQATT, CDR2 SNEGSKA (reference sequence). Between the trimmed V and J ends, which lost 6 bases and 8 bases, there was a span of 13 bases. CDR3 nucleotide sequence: TGCAGTGCCCCCTTGGGGGGGGAAGCTTTCTTT. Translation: CSAPLGGEAFF.